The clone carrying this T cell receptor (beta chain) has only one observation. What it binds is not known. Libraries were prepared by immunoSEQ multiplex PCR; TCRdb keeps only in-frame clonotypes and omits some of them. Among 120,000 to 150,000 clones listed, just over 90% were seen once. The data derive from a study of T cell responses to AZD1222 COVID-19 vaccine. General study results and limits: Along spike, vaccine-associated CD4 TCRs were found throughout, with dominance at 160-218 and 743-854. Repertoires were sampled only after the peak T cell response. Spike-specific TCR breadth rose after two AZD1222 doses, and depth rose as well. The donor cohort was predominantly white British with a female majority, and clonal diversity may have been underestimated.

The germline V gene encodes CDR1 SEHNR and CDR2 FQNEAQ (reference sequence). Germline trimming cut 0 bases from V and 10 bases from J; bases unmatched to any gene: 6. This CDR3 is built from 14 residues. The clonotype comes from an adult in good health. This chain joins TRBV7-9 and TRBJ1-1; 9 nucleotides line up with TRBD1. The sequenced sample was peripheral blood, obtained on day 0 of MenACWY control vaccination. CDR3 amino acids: CASSLAGTGKVAFF. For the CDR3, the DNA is TGTGCCAGCAGCTTAGCCGGGACAGGGAAGGTAGCTTTCTTT.